The sequence of this T cell receptor beta chain was determined in a study of OX40 agonist ivuxolimab in advanced cancers. Overall study context: Patients with hepatocellular carcinoma, melanoma, renal cell or head and neck cancer made up the dose-escalation patients. Study-wide findings and caveats: Relatively little clonal expansion, among the lowest observed, appeared in partial responders at 0.1-3.0 mg/kg.

The repertoire was sequenced with immunoSEQ multiplex PCR; TCRdb's copy has only in-frame clones and lacks some. The data show 18,000 or so clones, about 67% seen once. The CDR3 has 16 residues. Germline values: CDR1 SEHNR, CDR2 FQNEAQ (reference sequence). The V end was cut by 4 bases, the J end by 2 bases, with 18 bases between. With respect to this clone: Its specificity is unknown.

The origin of this receptor is an adult with an advanced solid tumor such as melanoma, head and neck, liver or kidney cancer. This chain connects TRBV7-9 to TRBJ2-7, with D perhaps TRBD1 (6 bases). The source material was CD4+ or CD8+ T cells sorted from blood, sampled in a trial of the OX40 agonist ivuxolimab. DNA for the CDR3: TGTGCCAGCAGCTCGTTCAGGGGTGCGGCGGCCTACGAGCAGTACTTC. This codes for CASSSFRGAAAYEQYF.